These 14 T cell receptor beta chains were sequenced from one sample in a study of shared clonotypes between healthy human individuals. The assay was immunoSEQ multiplex PCR, and TCRdb's table has in-frame clones only and misses some. Of some 2,000,000 clones listed, nearly 97% are singletons. The sequenced material came from naive CD4+ T cells sorted from blood. Subset here: CD45RA+ positively selected. The receptors come from a man aged 18-30 years in good health.

V and J are TRBV10-3 and TRBJ1-3, with D possibly TRBD1 on 6 matching bases. Germline assignment: CDR1 ENHRY and CDR2 SYGVKD. Trimming removed 2 bases from V and 2 bases from J, with 10 bases in between. This CDR3 contains 15 residues. The CDR3 nucleotides are TGTGCCATCAGTGAGACGGGGGCCCCTGGAAACACCATATATTTT. Residues: CAISETGAPGNTIYF.

Concerning this clone itself: At the DNA level, this CDR3 is encoded by other sequences in the same sample as well. The rearrangement uses TRBV5-4 and TRBJ2-1; 13 bases are a match to TRBD2. Trimming cost V 3 bases and J 2 bases; bases outside gene matches: 2. Per the germline V gene, CDR1 is SGHNT and CDR2 is YYREEE (reference sequence). CDR3 length equals 16 residues. CDR3 loop: CASSSGTSGTYNEQFF. CDR3 in DNA: TGTGCCAGCAGCTCCGGGACTAGCGGGACCTACAATGAGCAGTTCTTC.

This clone was seen just once. The V call is TRBV11-2, the J call TRBJ2-7; TRBD2 agrees at 7 bases. The germline gives CDR1 SGHAT, CDR2 FQNNGV. Losses at the gene ends were 5 bases for V and 1 base for J; bases not matched to a gene: 8. This CDR3 has 15 amino acids. The CDR3 loop is CASSPRLAGSYEQYF. CDR3 DNA sequence: TGTGCCAGCAGCCCTCGACTAGCAGGTTCCTACGAGCAGTACTTC.

The chain links TRBV30 to TRBJ1-5, with 7 bases lining up with TRBD1. The CDR3 runs to 16 residues. The V and J ends lost 2 bases and 3 bases, in that order; junction bases with no gene match: 10. Germline V gives CDR1 GTSNPN, CDR2 SVGIG (reference sequence). The CDR3 coding sequence is TGTGCCTGGAGTCGGGACAGAACTATTATCAATCAGCCCCAGCATTTT. Its translation is CAWSRDRTIINQPQHF.

This clone appeared once. This sequence joins TRBV7-9 and TRBJ2-7, with TRBD1 matching over 11 bases. J lost 4 bases, V lost 1 base, and 3 bases had no gene match. The CDR3 totals 15 residues. Germline V gene data show CDR1 as SEHNR and CDR2 as FQNEAQ (reference sequence). CDR3 nucleotides: TGTGCCAGCAGCTTAGTGGGACAGGGGGTTTACGAGCAGTACTTC. Protein product: CASSLVGQGVYEQYF.

This sequence joins TRBV27 and TRBJ1-2; D unclear. V was cut by 3 bases and J by 4 bases, with 12 bases left in between. Germline V gives CDR1 MNHEY, CDR2 SMNVEV (reference sequence). The CDR3 is made up of 14 amino acids. The CDR3 protein is CASSLDLRGYGYTF. The CDR3 DNA is TGTGCCAGCAGTTTGGACCTCCGGGGCTATGGCTACACCTTC.

This clone was detected only once. This chain uses TRBV6-5 with TRBJ1-1; perhaps TRBD1 as D (5 bases). The CDR3 loop spans 11 amino acids. V lost 2 bases to trimming and J lost 11 bases, with 9 bases between them. The germline CDR1 and CDR2 sequences are MNHEY and SVGAGI. The CDR3 sequence: CASSYGHAAFF. CDR3 in DNA: TGTGCCAGCAGTTACGGACATGCGGCTTTCTTT.

The sample holds one count of this clone. The chain uses TRBV19 and TRBJ2-7, with a possible D match to TRBD2 (6 bases). V lost 6 bases, J lost 5 bases, and 20 bases lay in between. In germline, CDR1 is LNHDA, CDR2 SQIVND (reference sequence). The CDR3 is 15 amino acids. CDR3 residues: CASSPGLGKSNEQYF. The CDR3 DNA follows: TGTGCCAGTAGCCCGGGACTGGGAAAGAGCAACGAGCAGTACTTC.

The genes are TRBV5-6 and TRBJ1-2; TRBD1 matches at 7 bases. The V and J ends lost 4 bases and 4 bases, in that order; junction bases with no gene match: 4. The CDR3 length is 13 residues. Per the germline V gene, CDR1 is SGHDT and CDR2 is YYEEEE. Written as DNA, the CDR3 is TGTGCCAGCAGCGGACAGGATCTCTATGGCTACACCTTC. Translation: CASSGQDLYGYTF.

The rearrangement uses TRBV2 and TRBJ2-2; 10 bases match TRBD2. Unmatched junction bases numbered 8, after V lost 7 bases and J lost 6 bases. CDR3 size: 15 residues. The germline V gene encodes CDR1 SNHLY and CDR2 FYNNEI. The DNA for the CDR3 is TGTGCCAGCATAGGGCTAGCGGGAGTATCCGGGGAGCTGTTTTTT. This sequence encodes CASIGLAGVSGELFF.

The gene calls are TRBV19 and TRBJ2-3, with a tentative D call TRBD1 (7 bases). Trimming removed 4 bases from V and 8 bases from J, with 16 bases in between. This CDR3 contains 14 residues. From germline, CDR1 is LNHDA and CDR2 SQIVND (reference sequence). The CDR3 sequence: CASSTGGLAATQYF. CDR3 sequence (DNA): TGTGCCAGTAGTACAGGGGGACTGGCTGCTACGCAGTATTTT.

The chain uses TRBV19 and TRBJ2-7; TRBD1 agrees at 10 bases. CDR3 length: 15 residues. J lost 2 bases, V lost 6 bases, and 7 bases had no gene match. Germline V gene data show CDR1 as LNHDA and CDR2 as SQIVND (reference sequence). The CDR3 protein is CASSWMGTGAYEQYF. CDR3 coding DNA: TGTGCCAGTAGCTGGATGGGGACAGGGGCCTACGAGCAGTACTTC.

This sequence joins TRBV28 and TRBJ1-5; no definite D call. The CDR3 sequence is 12 residues long. Trimming shortened V by 9 bases and J by 4 bases, and 10 bases separated the two germline ends. Germline loops: CDR1 MDHEN, CDR2 SYDVKM. In DNA, the CDR3 is TGTGCCAGTCAACCCATAAATCAGCCCCAGCATTTT. Protein sequence: CASQPINQPQHF.

V and J are TRBV28 and TRBJ2-6; 11 bases agree with TRBD1. CDR1 is MDHEN, CDR2 SYDVKM, per germline. The ends lost 4 bases at V and 4 bases at J; junction bases unmatched: 6. The CDR3 totals 17 residues. The DNA for the CDR3 is TGTGCCAGCAGTTCCGGACAGGGGGCAGGCGGGGCCAACGTCCTGACTTTC. Its protein is CASSSGQGAGGANVLTF.